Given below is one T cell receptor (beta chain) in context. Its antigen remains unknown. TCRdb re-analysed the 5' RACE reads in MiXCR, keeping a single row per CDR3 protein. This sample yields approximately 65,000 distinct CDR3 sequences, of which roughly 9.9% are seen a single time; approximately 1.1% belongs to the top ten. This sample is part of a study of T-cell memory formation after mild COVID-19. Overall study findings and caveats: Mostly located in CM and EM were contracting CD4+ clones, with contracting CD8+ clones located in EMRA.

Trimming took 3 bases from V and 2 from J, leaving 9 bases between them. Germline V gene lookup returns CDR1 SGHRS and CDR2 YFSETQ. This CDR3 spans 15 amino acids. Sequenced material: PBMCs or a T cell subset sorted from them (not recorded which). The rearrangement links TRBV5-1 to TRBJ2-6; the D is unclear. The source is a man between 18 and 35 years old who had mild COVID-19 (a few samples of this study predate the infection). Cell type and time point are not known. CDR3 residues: CASSWAAAGANVLTF. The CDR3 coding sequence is TGCGCCAGCAGCTGGGCCGCAGCTGGGGCCAACGTCCTGACTTTC.